The 28 T cell receptor beta chains below come from one sample, sequenced in a study of blood T cell repertoires in COVID-19. Method: immunoSEQ multiplex PCR; TCRdb's copy keeps in-frame clones and lacks some. Among about 200,000 clones listed, 86% were seen once. The sample was PBMCs or T cells enriched from blood (not recorded which). These receptor sequences come from a man between 35 and 55 years old with acute COVID-19.

This chain uses TRBV28 with TRBJ1-1; TRBD1 matches 12 bases. This CDR3 has 15 residues. The germline V gene encodes CDR1 MDHEN and CDR2 SYDVKM. The J segment lost 4 bases and the V segment lost 5 bases, leaving 5 bases of the junction unmatched. This CDR3 reads CASSPRGQGATEAFF. As DNA, the CDR3 is TGTGCCAGCAGTCCCCGGGGACAGGGGGCCACTGAAGCTTTCTTT.

This sequence joins TRBV27 and TRBJ1-2, with 8 nucleotides matching TRBD1. The V gene end was trimmed by 5 bases and the J gene end by 0 bases; junction bases not matched to a gene: 2. This CDR3 is built from 14 residues. Germline CDR1 and CDR2: MNHEY and SMNVEV (reference sequence). The CDR3, as DNA: TGTGCCAGCAGTCGGACAGGGTCTAACTATGGCTACACCTTC. Protein product: CASSRTGSNYGYTF.

This chain links TRBV5-1 with TRBJ1-4; 8 bases align to TRBD1. CDR3 size: 15 residues. Germline trimming cut 0 bases from V and 8 bases from J; bases unmatched to any gene: 6. CDR1 and CDR2 (germline): SGHRS, YFSETQ. CDR3 nucleotides: TGCGCCAGCAGCTTGGCCTTGGACAGGGACGAAAAACTGTTTTTT. Translated, it gives CASSLALDRDEKLFF.

The gene calls are TRBV11-3 and TRBJ1-1, with TRBD1 matching 8 bases. The germline V gene has CDR1 SGHNT and CDR2 YENEEA. V was pared by 3 bases and J by 5 bases, with 8 bases of the junction left unmatched. CDR3 length: 15 residues. CDR3 sequence: CASSLGRQGATEAFF. In DNA form, the CDR3 reads TGTGCCAGCAGCTTGGGTCGGCAGGGGGCTACTGAAGCTTTCTTT.

The chain employs TRBV7-2 and TRBJ1-2; tentatively, D is TRBD1 (6 bases). V was pared by 1 base and J by 5 bases, with 14 bases between. CDR1 and CDR2 (germline): SGHTA, FQGNSA. This CDR3 comprises 15 residues. The CDR3 DNA reads TGTGCCAGCAGCTTAGGGCCAGGGGAAGGGTATGGCTACACCTTC. It yields the protein CASSLGPGEGYGYTF.

The gene calls are TRBV5-1 and TRBJ2-1, with TRBD2 matching 12 bases. The trim removed 3 bases at V and 2 bases at J, leaving 3 bases unmatched. Germline lookup yields CDR1 SGHRS and CDR2 YFSETQ. The CDR3 spans 16 residues. CDR3 coding DNA: TGCGCCAGCAGCTCCGGACTAGCGGGACCCTACAATGAGCAGTTCTTC. Protein product: CASSSGLAGPYNEQFF. Using reference TRBV5-1 and TRBJ2-1 for the parts outside the CDR3, the full variable domain is KAGVTQTPRYLIKTRGQQVTLSCSPISGHRSVSWYQQTPGQGLQFLFEYFSETQRNKGNFPGRFSGRQFSNSRSEMNVSTLELGDSALYLCASSSGLAGPYNEQFFGPGTRLTVL.

The chain uses TRBV7-8 and TRBJ2-7, with D maybe TRBD1 (5 bases). The CDR3 sequence is 15 residues long. Germline V gene data show CDR1 as SGHVS and CDR2 as FQNEAQ. V lost 3 bases and J 2 bases, leaving 14 bases between the germline ends. The CDR3 DNA sequence: TGTGCCAGCAGCTTGGAGCCGACAGTCACCTACGAGCAGTACTTC. Its protein product is CASSLEPTVTYEQYF.

The chain links TRBV7-8 to TRBJ2-1; 9 nucleotides line up with TRBD2. J lost 0 bases, V lost 5 bases, and 5 bases had no gene match. The CDR3 sequence is 16 residues long. Germline V gives CDR1 SGHVS, CDR2 FQNEAQ. DNA of the CDR3: TGTGCCAGCAGCCCAAAGACTAGCGGCTCCTACAATGAGCAGTTCTTC. Translated, it gives CASSPKTSGSYNEQFF.

The V call is TRBV28, the J call TRBJ1-2; 7 bases fit TRBD1. This CDR3 is built from 11 residues. CDR1 is MDHEN and CDR2 is SYDVKM in the germline V gene. V dropped 10 bases and J dropped 7; count of bases not matched to a gene: 6. The CDR3 DNA reads TGTGCCACCCAGGGGGTCGGTGGCTACACCTTC. It encodes CATQGVGGYTF.

V usage is TRBV3-1 (or the pseudogene TRBV3-2) and J usage is TRBJ1-3; unclear D gene. This CDR3 contains 15 residues. Germline CDR1 and CDR2: LGHDT and YNNKEL (reference sequence). With 4 bases removed from V and 0 bases from J, the gap between germline ends came to 10 bases. This chain's CDR3 is CASSPRRLSGNTIYF. The CDR3 nucleotides read TGTGCCAGCAGCCCCCGGCGGCTCTCTGGAAACACCATATATTTT.

V and J are TRBV6-5 and TRBJ2-5, with 7 bases identical to TRBD1. The CDR3 consists of 14 residues. V was pared by 5 bases and J by 6 bases, with 9 bases of the junction left unmatched. Germline V gives CDR1 MNHEY, CDR2 SVGAGI. CDR3 residues: CASSRTGDWKTQYF. The CDR3 nucleotides read TGTGCCAGCAGTCGAACAGGGGATTGGAAGACCCAGTACTTC.

The gene calls are TRBV27 and TRBJ2-7; 8 positions agree with TRBD1. With 3 bases clipped from V and 2 bases from J, the junction kept 6 bases outside the gene matches. CDR1 and CDR2 (germline): MNHEY, SMNVEV (reference sequence). This CDR3 spans 15 amino acids. The CDR3 loop reads CASSFSGTGTYEQYF. The CDR3 DNA follows: TGTGCCAGCAGTTTCTCCGGGACAGGTACCTACGAGCAGTACTTC.

The V and J genes are TRBV27 and TRBJ2-7; TRBD2 agrees at 10 bases. Germline assignment: CDR1 MNHEY and CDR2 SMNVEV (reference sequence). The V gene end was trimmed by 4 bases and the J gene end by 7 bases; junction bases not matched to a gene: 16. CDR3 length: 17 residues. This CDR3 is CASSSHPLAGAASEQYF. CDR3 coding DNA: TGTGCCAGCAGTTCCCACCCCCTAGCGGGAGCGGCGTCGGAGCAGTACTTC.

This clone occurred a few times. The rearrangement links TRBV3-1 (or the pseudogene TRBV3-2) to TRBJ2-7, with D perhaps TRBD2 (6 bases). In germline, CDR1 is LGHDT, CDR2 YNNKEL (reference sequence). The CDR3 loop spans 18 amino acids. The V gene lost 4 bases and the J gene lost 0 bases, with 22 bases spanning the gap. The chain's CDR3 is CASSLYDTVGGNSYEQYF. In DNA, the CDR3 is TGTGCCAGCAGCCTGTATGACACCGTGGGGGGAAACTCCTACGAGCAGTACTTC.

The rearrangement links TRBV2 to TRBJ1-2, with 7 bases fitting TRBD1. The CDR3 spans 14 residues. CDR1 is SNHLY, CDR2 FYNNEI, per germline. V was clipped by 6 bases and J by 4 bases; unmatched bases: 8. CDR3 amino acids: CASRADRVPYGYTF. In nucleotides, the CDR3 is TGTGCCAGCAGGGCCGACAGGGTCCCCTATGGCTACACCTTC.

The gene calls are TRBV7-3 and TRBJ1-1, with a weak D call TRBD1 (5 bases). The CDR3 spans 14 residues. With 3 bases removed from V and 12 bases from J, the gap between germline ends came to 20 bases. The germline gives CDR1 SGHTA, CDR2 FQGTGA. CDR3 loop: CASSLGPGLIDPFF. Here the CDR3 DNA reads TGTGCCAGCAGCTTGGGCCCGGGACTCATCGATCCTTTCTTT.

V is TRBV28 and J is TRBJ1-5; 8 bases align to TRBD1. Germline V gene sequence: CDR1 MDHEN, CDR2 SYDVKM. After removal of 6 bases from V and 0 bases from J, the junction contained 7 bases not matched to a gene. This CDR3 is 16 amino acids long. The CDR3 DNA follows: TGTGCCAGCAGAACGACAGGGGTCTATAGCAATCAGCCCCAGCATTTT. Protein: CASRTTGVYSNQPQHF.

The V and J genes are TRBV24-1 and TRBJ2-5; 7 bases are a match to TRBD2. CDR1 is KGHDR and CDR2 is SFDVKD in the germline V gene. The CDR3 is made up of 15 amino acids. Germline trimming cut 3 bases from V and 2 bases from J; bases unmatched to any gene: 5. CDR3 residues: CATSDPGLGQETQYF. In DNA form, the CDR3 reads TGTGCCACCAGTGATCCCGGACTAGGGCAAGAGACCCAGTACTTC.

The V gene is TRBV10-3, the J gene TRBJ2-7; TRBD1 is a possible D gene (6 bases). Looked up from germline, CDR1 is ENHRY and CDR2 is SYGVKD. Trimming removed 9 bases from V and 2 bases from J, with 11 bases in between. CDR3 length: 12 residues. CDR3 region: CAIATGTYEQYF. For the CDR3, the DNA is TGTGCCATTGCAACAGGGACCTACGAGCAGTACTTC.

In its sample, this clone was seen many times. This chain connects TRBV3-1 (or the pseudogene TRBV3-2) to TRBJ2-7, with 7 bases fitting TRBD1. J was trimmed by 3 bases and V by 6 bases; bases with no gene match: 8. The CDR3 extends over 14 amino acids. Germline V CDR1 and CDR2: LGHDT, YNNKEL (reference sequence). The CDR3 region is CASRGTEEDYEQYF. The CDR3 DNA follows: TGTGCCAGCAGGGGGACAGAGGAGGACTACGAGCAGTACTTC.

The chain is built from TRBV19 and TRBJ2-1; 12 bases line up with TRBD2. Trimming removed 6 bases from V and 7 bases from J; junction bases left unmatched: 7. CDR1 LNHDA and CDR2 SQIVND come from the germline V gene (reference sequence). The CDR3 length is 15 residues. CDR3 sequence (DNA): TGTGCCAGTAGGCCCGGGACTAGCGGGTTTAATGAGCAGTTCTTC. Its protein product is CASRPGTSGFNEQFF.

The genes are TRBV9 and TRBJ2-7; D unclear. CDR1 and CDR2 (germline): SGDLS, YYNGEE. The length of the CDR3 is 14 residues. The V end was cut by 4 bases, the J end by 3 bases, with 14 bases between. In DNA, the CDR3 is TGTGCCAGCAGCAGAGGTGGAAGCAGCTACGAGCAGTACTTC. Amino acids: CASSRGGSSYEQYF.

The V and J genes are TRBV11-2 and TRBJ1-6; no definite D call. Trimming took off 3 bases at V and 0 bases at J, with 12 bases between the two ends. CDR3 length equals 17 residues. Germline-derived CDR1 and CDR2 are SGHAT and FQNNGV. CDR3 region: CASSFRTVSSYNSPLHF. The CDR3 DNA reads TGTGCCAGCAGCTTCAGGACTGTTAGCTCCTATAATTCACCCCTCCACTTT.

The V gene is TRBV10-1, the J gene TRBJ2-7; 8 bases are a match to TRBD2. J gave up 6 bases and V 4 bases, and 8 bases lay outside the gene matches. CDR1 and CDR2 (germline): WNHNN, SYGVQD (reference sequence). This CDR3 has 14 amino acids. For the CDR3, the DNA is TGCGCCAGCAGTGGAGGAGCGGGAGAGGTCGAGCAGTACTTC. Residues: CASSGGAGEVEQYF.

The table lists this clone with a count of one. The chain carries TRBV15 and TRBJ2-4, with TRBD2 matching over 8 bases. Germline-derived CDR1 and CDR2 are LNHNV and YYDKDF (reference sequence). The J segment lost 2 bases and the V segment lost 0 bases, leaving 12 bases of the junction unmatched. There are 19 residues in the CDR3. As DNA, the CDR3 is TGTGCCACCAGCAGAGATCGAGGGAGCGGGAGAACCCCCAAAAACATTCAGTACTTC. It codes for CATSRDRGSGRTPKNIQYF.

The chain is built from TRBV7-9 and TRBJ2-3, with no clear D. The CDR3 sequence is 15 residues long. The V gene's germline CDR1 is SEHNR and CDR2 FQNEAQ (reference sequence). V lost 4 bases to trimming and J lost 2 bases, with 13 bases between them. DNA for the CDR3: TGTGCCAGCAGCTCCTTCTCAGAACCCACAGATACGCAGTATTTT. Translating it yields CASSSFSEPTDTQYF.

CDR3 DNA sequence: TGTGCCAGCACCTCCGGGTTCTACTCTGGAAACACCATATATTTT. This encodes CASTSGFYSGNTIYF. The chain employs TRBV19 and TRBJ1-3; D gene unclear. V lost 9 bases and J lost 0, with 15 bases in between. The CDR3 runs 15 residues. Germline CDR1 is LNHDA and CDR2 is SQIVND (reference sequence). Full variable domain (remainder filled in from reference TRBV19 and TRBJ1-3): DGGITQSPKYLFRKEGQNVTLSCEQNLNHDAMYWYRQDPGQGLRLIYYSQIVNDFQKGDIAEGYSVSREKKESFPLTVTSAQKNPTAFYLCASTSGFYSGNTIYFGEGSWLTVV.

This chain links TRBV6-6 with TRBJ2-2; D is ambiguous. The CDR3 contains 15 residues. V shed 4 bases and J shed 0 bases, with 9 bases lying between them. CDR1 and CDR2 (germline): MNHNY, SVGAGI (reference sequence). The CDR3 loop is CASSFAQPNTGELFF. The CDR3 DNA sequence: TGTGCCAGCAGTTTCGCACAGCCGAACACCGGGGAGCTGTTTTTT.